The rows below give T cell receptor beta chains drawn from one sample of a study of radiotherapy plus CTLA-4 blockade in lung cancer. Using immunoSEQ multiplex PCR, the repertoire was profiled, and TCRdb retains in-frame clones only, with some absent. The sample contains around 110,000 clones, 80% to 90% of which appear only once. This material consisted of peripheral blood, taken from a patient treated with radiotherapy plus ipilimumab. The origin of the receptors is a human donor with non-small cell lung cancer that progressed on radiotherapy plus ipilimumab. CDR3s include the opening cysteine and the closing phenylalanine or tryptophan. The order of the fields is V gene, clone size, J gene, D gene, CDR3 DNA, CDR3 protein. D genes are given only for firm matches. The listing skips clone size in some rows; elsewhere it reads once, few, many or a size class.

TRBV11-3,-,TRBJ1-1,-,TGTGCCAGCAGCCCAGACCCGGGGGGCACTGAAGCTTTCTTT,CASSPDPGGTEAFF
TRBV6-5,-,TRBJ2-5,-,TGTGCCAGCAGTTACCAGAGGATGGAGACCCAGTACTTC,CASSYQRMETQYF
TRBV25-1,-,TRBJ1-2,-,TGTGCCAGCAGTGAAGGTTCTGGTACTGGCTACACCTTC,CASSEGSGTGYTF
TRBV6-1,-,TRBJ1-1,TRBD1,TGTGCCAGCGGGACAGGGCGGAACACTGAAGCTTTCTTT,CASGTGRNTEAFF
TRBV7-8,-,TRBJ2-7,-,TGTGCCAGCAGCTTGAAGTCGGGGCTCGAGCAGTACTTC,CASSLKSGLEQYF
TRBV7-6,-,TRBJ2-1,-,TGTGCCAGCAGCTTAGGCCCCCCGGGCCCCGTCGCGAACAATGAGCAGTTCTTC,CASSLGPPGPVANNEQFF
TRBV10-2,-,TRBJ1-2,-,TGCGCCAGCGGACCTGCATTAGTAGGCTATGGCTACACCTTC,CASGPALVGYGYTF
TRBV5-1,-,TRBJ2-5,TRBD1,TGCGCCAGCAGCCGGACAGGCGGGCTCCAAGAGACCCAGTACTTC,CASSRTGGLQETQYF
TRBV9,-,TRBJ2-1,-,TGTGCCAGCAGCTTCCGGGGCAATGAGCAGTTCTTC,CASSFRGNEQFF
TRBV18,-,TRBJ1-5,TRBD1,TGTGCCAGCTCACCGCCGGGACAGGGGGCCTTGAATCAGCCCCAGCATTTT,CASSPPGQGALNQPQHF
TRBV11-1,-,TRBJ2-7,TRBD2,TGTGCCAGCAGCCGCGGCGGCGGGGGATCCTACGAGCAGTACTTC,CASSRGGGGSYEQYF
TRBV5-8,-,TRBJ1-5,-,TGTGCCAGCAGCTTGGGAGATCAGCCCCAGCATTTT,CASSLGDQPQHF
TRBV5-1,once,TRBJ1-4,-,TGCGCCAGCAGCTTTGGGATTAATGAAAAACTGTTTTTT,CASSFGINEKLFF
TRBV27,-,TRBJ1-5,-,TGTGCCAGCAGGAAAGGGGGCAATCAGCCCCAGCATTTT,CASRKGGNQPQHF
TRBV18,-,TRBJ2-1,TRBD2,TGTGCCAGCTCACTGTATAGCGGGAACAACAACAATGAGCAGTTCTTC,CASSLYSGNNNNEQFF
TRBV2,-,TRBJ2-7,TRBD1,TGTGCCACCTCCGACAGGGGCTACGAGCAGTACTTC,CATSDRGYEQYF
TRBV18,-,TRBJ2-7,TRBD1,TGTGCCAGCTCACCCCCGGGACAGGGTAAGCACGAGCAGTACTTC,CASSPPGQGKHEQYF
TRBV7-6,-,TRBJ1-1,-,TGTGCCAGCGCCCCCCGGCAGGGGTTTTCCCGGCACACTGAAGCTTTCTTT,CASAPRQGFSRHTEAFF
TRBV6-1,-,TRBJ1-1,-,TGTGCCAGCAGTGAAGCGCCCCTGGAGGCTTTCTTT,CASSEAPLEAFF
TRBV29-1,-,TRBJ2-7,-,TGCAGCGGCGCCGACAGGTTCGAGCAGTACTTC,CSGADRFEQYF
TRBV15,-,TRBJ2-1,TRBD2,TGTGCCACCAGCACGCCTAGCGGGAGCCTGGGGAATGAGCAGTTCTTC,CATSTPSGSLGNEQFF
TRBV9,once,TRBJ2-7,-,TGTGCCAGCAGCGGTCCCCCTTGGCGGGGCCCCTACGAGCAGTACTTC,CASSGPPWRGPYEQYF
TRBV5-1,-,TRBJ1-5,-,TGCGCCAGCAGCCCTCGGGGGGGGCAGGAGCAGCCCCAGCATTTT,CASSPRGGQEQPQHF
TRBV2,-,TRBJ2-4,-,TGTGCCAGCGCGTTGGGGACATATAAAAACATTCAGTACTTC,CASALGTYKNIQYF
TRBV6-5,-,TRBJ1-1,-,TGTGCCAGCAGTCCCTTGAGGGGGGCGGCTTTCTTT,CASSPLRGAAFF
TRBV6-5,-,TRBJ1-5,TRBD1,TGTGCCAGCGGGGACAGGCGGCGACAGCCCCAGCATTTT,CASGDRRRQPQHF
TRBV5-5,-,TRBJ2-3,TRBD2,TGTGCCAGCAGTAACCCCCTAAAGCCGGGACTAGCGGGGCCAGATACGCAGTATTTT,CASSNPLKPGLAGPDTQYF
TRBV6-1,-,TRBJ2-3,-,TGTGCCAGCAGTGTGGGGGATACGCAGTATTTT,CASSVGDTQYF
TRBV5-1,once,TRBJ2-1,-,TGCGCCAGCAGTATTACTCGGCTGATTGATGAGCAGTTCTTC,CASSITRLIDEQFF
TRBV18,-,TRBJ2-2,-,TGTGCCAGCTCACCAAAAGAAGGGACCAACACCGGGGAGCTGTTTTTT,CASSPKEGTNTGELFF
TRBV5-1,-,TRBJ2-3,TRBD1,TGCGCCAGCAGCTCCGGACAGGTAGGAGGCACAGATACGCAGTATTTT,CASSSGQVGGTDTQYF
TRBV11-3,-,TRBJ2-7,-,TGTGCCAGCAGCTTAGTGGGCAGCTACGAGCAGTACTTC,CASSLVGSYEQYF
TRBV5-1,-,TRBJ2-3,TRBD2,TGCGCCAGCAGCGCGATGACTAGCGGGAGGGCCACAGATACGCAGTATTTT,CASSAMTSGRATDTQYF
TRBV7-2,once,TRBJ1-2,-,TGTGCCAGTAGCGACCCCGGAGGGTTCGTCTATGGCTACACCTTC,CASSDPGGFVYGYTF
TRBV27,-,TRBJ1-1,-,TGTGCCAGCAGAATCGGGCAATCATACACTGAAGCTTTCTTT,CASRIGQSYTEAFF
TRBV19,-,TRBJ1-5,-,TGTGCCAGTAGTATAGGGGCAATGGGTCAGCCCCAGCATTTT,CASSIGAMGQPQHF